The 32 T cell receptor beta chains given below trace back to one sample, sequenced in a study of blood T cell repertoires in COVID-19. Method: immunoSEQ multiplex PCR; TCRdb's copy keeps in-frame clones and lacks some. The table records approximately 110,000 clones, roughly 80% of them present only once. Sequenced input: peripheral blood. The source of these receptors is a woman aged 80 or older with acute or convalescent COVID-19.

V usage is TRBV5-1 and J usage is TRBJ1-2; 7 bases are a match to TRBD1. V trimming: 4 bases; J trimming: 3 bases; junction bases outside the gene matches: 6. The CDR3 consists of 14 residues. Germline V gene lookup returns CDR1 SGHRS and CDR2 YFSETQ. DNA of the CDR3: TGCGCCAGCAGCACCCGACAGGGTTACTATGGCTACACCTTC. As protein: CASSTRQGYYGYTF.

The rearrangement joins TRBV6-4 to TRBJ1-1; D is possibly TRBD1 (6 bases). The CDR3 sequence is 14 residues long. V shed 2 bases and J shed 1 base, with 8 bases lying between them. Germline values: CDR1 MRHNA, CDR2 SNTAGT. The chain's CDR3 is CASSDNRENTEAFF. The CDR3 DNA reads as TGTGCCAGCAGTGACAACAGGGAGAACACTGAAGCTTTCTTT.

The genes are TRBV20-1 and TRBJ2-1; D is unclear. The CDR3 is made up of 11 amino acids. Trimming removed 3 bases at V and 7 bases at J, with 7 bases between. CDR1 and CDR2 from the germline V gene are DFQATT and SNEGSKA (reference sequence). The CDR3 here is CSASAKNEQFF. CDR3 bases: TGCAGTGCTAGCGCTAAAAATGAGCAGTTCTTC.

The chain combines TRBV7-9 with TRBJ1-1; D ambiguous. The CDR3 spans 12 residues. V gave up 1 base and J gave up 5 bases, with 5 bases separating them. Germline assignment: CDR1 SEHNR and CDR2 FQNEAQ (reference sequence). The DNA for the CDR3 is TGTGCCAGCAGCTTAGAGAGGACTGAAGCTTTCTTT. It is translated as CASSLERTEAFF.

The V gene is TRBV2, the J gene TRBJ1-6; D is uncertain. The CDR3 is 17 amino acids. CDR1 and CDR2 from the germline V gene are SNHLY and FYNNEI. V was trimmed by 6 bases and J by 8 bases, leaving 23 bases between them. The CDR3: CASSTLTGTVRDSPLHF. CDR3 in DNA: TGTGCCAGCAGCACCCTGACCGGTACAGTGAGGGATTCACCCCTCCACTTT.

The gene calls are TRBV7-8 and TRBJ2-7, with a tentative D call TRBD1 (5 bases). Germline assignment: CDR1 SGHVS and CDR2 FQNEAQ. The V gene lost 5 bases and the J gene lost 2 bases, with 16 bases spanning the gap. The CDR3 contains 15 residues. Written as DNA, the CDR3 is TGTGCCAGCAGCCCCGGACACCGAAATACCTACGAGCAGTACGTC. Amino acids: CASSPGHRNTYEQYV.

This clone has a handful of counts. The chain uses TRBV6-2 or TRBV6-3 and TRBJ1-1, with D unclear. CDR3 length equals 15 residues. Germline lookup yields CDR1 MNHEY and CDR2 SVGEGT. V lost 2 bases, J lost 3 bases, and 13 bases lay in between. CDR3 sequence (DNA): TGTGCCAGCAGTTACCTCCCGGGCGGGGACACTGAAGCTTTCTTT. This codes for CASSYLPGGDTEAFF.

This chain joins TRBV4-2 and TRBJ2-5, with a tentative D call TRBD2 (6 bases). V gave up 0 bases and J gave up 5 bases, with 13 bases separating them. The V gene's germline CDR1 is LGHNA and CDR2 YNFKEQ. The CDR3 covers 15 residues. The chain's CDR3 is CASSQEQQAGETQYF. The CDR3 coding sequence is TGTGCCAGCAGCCAAGAGCAACAGGCGGGGGAGACCCAGTACTTC.

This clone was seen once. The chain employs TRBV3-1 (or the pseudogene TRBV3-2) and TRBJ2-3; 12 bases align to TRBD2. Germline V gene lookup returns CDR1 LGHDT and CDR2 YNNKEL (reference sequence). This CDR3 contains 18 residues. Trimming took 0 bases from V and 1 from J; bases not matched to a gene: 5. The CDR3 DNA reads TGTGCCAGCAGCCAAGAGGGCCTAGCGGGAGGGGGCACAGATACGCAGTATTTT. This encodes CASSQEGLAGGGTDTQYF.

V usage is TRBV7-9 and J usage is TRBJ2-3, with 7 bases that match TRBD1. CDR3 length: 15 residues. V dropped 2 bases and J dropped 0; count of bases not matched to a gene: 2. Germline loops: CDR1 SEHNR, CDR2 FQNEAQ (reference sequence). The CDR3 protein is CASSLRQGSTDTQYF. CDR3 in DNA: TGTGCCAGCAGCTTAAGACAGGGAAGCACAGATACGCAGTATTTT.

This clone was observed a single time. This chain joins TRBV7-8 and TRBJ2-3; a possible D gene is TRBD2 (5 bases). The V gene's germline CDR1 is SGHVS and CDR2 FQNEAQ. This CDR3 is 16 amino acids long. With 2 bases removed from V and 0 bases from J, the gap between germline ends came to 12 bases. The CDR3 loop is CASSLRSGPSTDTQYF. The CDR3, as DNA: TGTGCCAGCAGCTTAAGGAGCGGACCAAGCACAGATACGCAGTATTTT.

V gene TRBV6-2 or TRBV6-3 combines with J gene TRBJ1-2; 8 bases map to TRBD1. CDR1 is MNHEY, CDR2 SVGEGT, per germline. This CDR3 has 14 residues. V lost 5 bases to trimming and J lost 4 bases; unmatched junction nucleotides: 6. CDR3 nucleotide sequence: TGTGCCAGCAGTAACCGGGACAGGACCTATGGCTACACCTTC. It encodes CASSNRDRTYGYTF.

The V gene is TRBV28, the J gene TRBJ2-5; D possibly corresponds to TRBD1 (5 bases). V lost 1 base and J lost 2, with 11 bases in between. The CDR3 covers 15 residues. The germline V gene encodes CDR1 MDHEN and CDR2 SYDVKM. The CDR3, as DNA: TGTGCCAGCAGTTTATTTGGGGCCGGACAAGAGACCCAGTACTTC. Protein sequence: CASSLFGAGQETQYF.

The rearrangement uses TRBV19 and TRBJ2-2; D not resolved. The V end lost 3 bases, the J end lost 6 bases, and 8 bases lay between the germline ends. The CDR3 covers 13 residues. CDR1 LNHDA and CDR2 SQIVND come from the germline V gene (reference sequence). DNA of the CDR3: TGTGCCAGTAGTATGGAGATTCCCGGGGAGCTGTTTTTT. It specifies CASSMEIPGELFF. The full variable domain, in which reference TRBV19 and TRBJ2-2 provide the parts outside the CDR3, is DGGITQSPKYLFRKEGQNVTLSCEQNLNHDAMYWYRQDPGQGLRLIYYSQIVNDFQKGDIAEGYSVSREKKESFPLTVTSAQKNPTAFYLCASSMEIPGELFFGEGSRLTVL.

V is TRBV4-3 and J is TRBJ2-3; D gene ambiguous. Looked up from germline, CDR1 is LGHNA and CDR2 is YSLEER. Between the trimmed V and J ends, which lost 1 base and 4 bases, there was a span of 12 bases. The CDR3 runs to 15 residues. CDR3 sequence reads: CASSQVANTPDTQYF. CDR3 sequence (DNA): TGCGCCAGCAGCCAAGTGGCAAACACCCCAGATACGCAGTATTTT.

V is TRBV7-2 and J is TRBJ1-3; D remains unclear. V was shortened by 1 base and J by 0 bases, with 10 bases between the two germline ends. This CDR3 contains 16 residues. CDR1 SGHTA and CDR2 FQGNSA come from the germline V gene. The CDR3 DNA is TGTGCCAGCAGCTTAGGAGGTACTCGCTCTGGAAACACCATATATTTT. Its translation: CASSLGGTRSGNTIYF.

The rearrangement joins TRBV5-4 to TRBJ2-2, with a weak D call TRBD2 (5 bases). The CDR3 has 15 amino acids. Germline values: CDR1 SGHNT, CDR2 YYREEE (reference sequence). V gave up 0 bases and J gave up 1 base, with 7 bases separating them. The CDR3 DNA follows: TGTGCCAGCAGCTTGGCCCGGGGGAACACCGGGGAGCTGTTTTTT. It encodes CASSLARGNTGELFF.

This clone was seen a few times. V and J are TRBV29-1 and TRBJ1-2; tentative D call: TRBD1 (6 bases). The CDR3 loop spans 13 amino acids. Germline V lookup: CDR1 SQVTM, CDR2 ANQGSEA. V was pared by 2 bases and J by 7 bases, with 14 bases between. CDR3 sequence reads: CSVERGRGGGYTF. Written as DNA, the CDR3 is TGCAGCGTTGAACGGGGCAGGGGCGGTGGCTACACCTTC. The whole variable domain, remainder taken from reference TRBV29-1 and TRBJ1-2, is SAVISQKPSRDICQRGTSLTIQCQVDSQVTMMFWYRQQPGQSLTLIATANQGSEATYESGFVIDKFPISRPNLTFSTLTVSNMSPEDSSIYLCSVERGRGGGYTFGSGTRLTVV.

The CDR3 region is CASSLPVGNEQFF. The CDR3 DNA follows: TGTGCCAGCAGTTTACCAGTTGGCAATGAGCAGTTCTTC. The genes are TRBV12-3 or TRBV12-4 and TRBJ2-1; no clear D. The V and J ends lost 2 bases and 6 bases respectively, with 8 bases between them. The CDR3 runs 13 residues.

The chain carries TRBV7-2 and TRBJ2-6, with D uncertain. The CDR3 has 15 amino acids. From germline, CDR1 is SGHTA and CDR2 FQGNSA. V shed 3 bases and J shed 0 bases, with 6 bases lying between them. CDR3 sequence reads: CASSLARSGANVLTF. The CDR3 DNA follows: TGTGCCAGCAGCTTGGCTCGCTCTGGGGCCAACGTCCTGACTTTC.

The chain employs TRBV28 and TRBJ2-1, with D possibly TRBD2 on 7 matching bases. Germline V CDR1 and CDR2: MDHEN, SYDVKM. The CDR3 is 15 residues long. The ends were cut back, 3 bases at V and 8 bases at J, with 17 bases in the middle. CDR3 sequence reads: CASSFRGAPPHEQFF. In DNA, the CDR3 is TGTGCCAGCAGTTTTCGGGGGGCCCCTCCTCATGAGCAGTTCTTC.

The CDR3 DNA sequence: TGTGCTAGTGTTGAACAAATGAACACTGAAGCTTTCTTT. Protein: CASVEQMNTEAFF. The rearrangement joins TRBV12-5 to TRBJ1-1; D remains unclear. This CDR3 is 13 amino acids long. The V end was cut by 7 bases, the J end by 0 bases, with 9 bases between. Germline V gives CDR1 LGHNT, CDR2 FRNRAP.

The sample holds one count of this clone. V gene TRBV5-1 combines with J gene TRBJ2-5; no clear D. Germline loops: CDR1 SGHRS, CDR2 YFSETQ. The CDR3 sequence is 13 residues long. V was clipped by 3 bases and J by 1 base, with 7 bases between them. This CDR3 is CASSYSSQETQYF. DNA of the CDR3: TGCGCCAGCAGCTACTCGTCCCAAGAGACCCAGTACTTC.

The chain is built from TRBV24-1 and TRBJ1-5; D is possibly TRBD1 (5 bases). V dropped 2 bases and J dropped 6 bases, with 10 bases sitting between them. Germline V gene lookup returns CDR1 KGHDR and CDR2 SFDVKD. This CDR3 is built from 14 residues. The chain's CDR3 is CATSDSGLGQPQHF. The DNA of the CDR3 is TGTGCCACCAGTGATTCAGGGCTAGGTCAGCCCCAGCATTTT.

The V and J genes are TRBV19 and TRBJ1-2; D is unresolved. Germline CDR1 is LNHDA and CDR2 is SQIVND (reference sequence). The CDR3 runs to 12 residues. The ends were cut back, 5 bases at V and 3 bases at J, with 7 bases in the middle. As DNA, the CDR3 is TGTGCCAGTAGTCAGGCAGACTATGGCTACACCTTC. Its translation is CASSQADYGYTF.

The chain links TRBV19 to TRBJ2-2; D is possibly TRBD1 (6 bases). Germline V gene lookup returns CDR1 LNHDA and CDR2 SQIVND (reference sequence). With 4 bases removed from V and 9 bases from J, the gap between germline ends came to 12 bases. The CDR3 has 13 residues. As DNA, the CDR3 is TGTGCCAGTAGTACTTCAGGGGTTCGGGAGCTGTTTTTT. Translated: CASSTSGVRELFF.

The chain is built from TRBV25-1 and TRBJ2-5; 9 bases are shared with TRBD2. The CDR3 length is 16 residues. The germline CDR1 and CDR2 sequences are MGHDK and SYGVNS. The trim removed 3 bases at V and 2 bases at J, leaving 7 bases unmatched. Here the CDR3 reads CASSDQREESQETQYF. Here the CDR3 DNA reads TGTGCCAGCAGTGACCAGCGGGAGGAGAGTCAAGAGACCCAGTACTTC.

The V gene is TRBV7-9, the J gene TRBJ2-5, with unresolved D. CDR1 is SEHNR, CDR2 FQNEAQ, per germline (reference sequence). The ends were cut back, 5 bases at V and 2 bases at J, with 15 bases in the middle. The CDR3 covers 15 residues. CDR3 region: CASSLGVVEQETQYF. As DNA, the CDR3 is TGTGCCAGCAGCCTAGGAGTGGTCGAACAAGAGACCCAGTACTTC.

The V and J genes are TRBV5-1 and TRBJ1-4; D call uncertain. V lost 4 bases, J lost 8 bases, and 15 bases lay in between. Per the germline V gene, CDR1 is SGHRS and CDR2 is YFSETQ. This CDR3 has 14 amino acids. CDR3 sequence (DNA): TGCGCCAGCAGCCAAACTCAGGTGAAAGAAAAACTGTTTTTT. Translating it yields CASSQTQVKEKLFF.

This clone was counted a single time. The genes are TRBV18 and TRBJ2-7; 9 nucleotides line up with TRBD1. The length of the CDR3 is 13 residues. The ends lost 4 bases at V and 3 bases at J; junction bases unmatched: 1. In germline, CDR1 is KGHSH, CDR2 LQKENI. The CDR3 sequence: CASSLGQGYEQYF. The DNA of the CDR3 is TGTGCCAGCTCACTGGGACAGGGCTACGAGCAGTACTTC.

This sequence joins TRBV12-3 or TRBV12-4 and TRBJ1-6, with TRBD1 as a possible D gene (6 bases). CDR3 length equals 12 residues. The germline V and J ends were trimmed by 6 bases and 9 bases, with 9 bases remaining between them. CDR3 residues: CASRGGASPLHF. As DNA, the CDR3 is TGTGCCAGCAGGGGGGGGGCTTCACCCCTCCACTTT.

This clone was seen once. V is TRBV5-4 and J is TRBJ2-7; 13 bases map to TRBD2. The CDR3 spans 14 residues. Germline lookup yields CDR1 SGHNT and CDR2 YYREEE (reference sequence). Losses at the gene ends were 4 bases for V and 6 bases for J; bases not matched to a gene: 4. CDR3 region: CASSTRTSGSEQYF. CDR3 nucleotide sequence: TGTGCCAGCAGCACAAGGACTAGCGGGAGCGAGCAGTACTTC. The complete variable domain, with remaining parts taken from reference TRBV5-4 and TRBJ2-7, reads ETGVTQSPTHLIKTRGQQVTLRCSSQSGHNTVSWYQQALGQGPQFIFQYYREEENGRGNFPPRFSGLQFPNYSSELNVNALELDDSALYLCASSTRTSGSEQYFGPGTRLTVT.